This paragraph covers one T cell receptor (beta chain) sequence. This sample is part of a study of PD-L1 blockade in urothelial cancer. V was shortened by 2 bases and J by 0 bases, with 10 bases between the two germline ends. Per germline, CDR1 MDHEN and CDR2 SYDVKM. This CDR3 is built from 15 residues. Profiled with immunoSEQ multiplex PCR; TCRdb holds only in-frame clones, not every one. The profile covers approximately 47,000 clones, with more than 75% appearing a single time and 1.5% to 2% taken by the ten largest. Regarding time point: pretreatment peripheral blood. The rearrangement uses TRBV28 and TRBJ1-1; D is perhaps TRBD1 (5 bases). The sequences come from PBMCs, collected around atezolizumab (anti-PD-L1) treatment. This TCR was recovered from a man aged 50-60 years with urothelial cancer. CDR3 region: CASSLGPGMNTEAFF. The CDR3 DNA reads TGTGCCAGCAGTTTAGGGCCAGGGATGAACACTGAAGCTTTCTTT.